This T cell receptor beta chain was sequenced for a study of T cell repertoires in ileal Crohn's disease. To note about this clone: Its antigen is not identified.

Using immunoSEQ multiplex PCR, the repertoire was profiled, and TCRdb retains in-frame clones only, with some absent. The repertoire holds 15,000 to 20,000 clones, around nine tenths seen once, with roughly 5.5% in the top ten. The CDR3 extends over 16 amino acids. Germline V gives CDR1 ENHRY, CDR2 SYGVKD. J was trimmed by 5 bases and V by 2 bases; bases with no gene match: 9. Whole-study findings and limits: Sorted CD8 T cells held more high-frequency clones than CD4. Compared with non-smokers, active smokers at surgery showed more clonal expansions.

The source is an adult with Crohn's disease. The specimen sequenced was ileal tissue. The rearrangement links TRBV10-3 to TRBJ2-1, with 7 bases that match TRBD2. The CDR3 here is CAISEGRVGGNNEQFF. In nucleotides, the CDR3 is TGTGCCATCAGTGAGGGGAGGGTTGGGGGAAACAATGAGCAGTTCTTC.